This T cell receptor (beta chain) comes out of a study of tumor-infiltrating lymphocytes in primary liver carcinoma. Study-wide results and limits: Found in all five tumor regions were only about 7.5-24% of top clones.

Germline V gene lookup returns CDR1 MGHRA and CDR2 YSYEKL. This CDR3 has 16 residues. The trim removed 10 bases at V and 5 bases at J, leaving 18 bases unmatched. TCR beta cDNA was prepared out of 450 to 500 ng total RNA by means of a constant-region primer. Construction of TCR beta libraries relied on three successive nested multiplex PCR rounds employing slightly modified ARM-PCR. Rounds one and two of PCR, each of roughly 11 cycles, were primed with TRBV1-TRBV30 forward primers and a C-beta reverse primer. From the multiplex PCR reads, TCRdb called clonotypes with MiXCR, one entry per CDR3 protein. Altogether 150,000 to 200,000 distinct CDR3 sequences are present, around 81% being singletons, with the ten largest covering less than 20%. The roughly 17-31 mg bulk tissue piece was not sorted before simultaneous RNA and DNA extraction. Each of the tumor samples contained in excess of 85% viable tumor cells.

In the case of this clonotype: Its cognate antigen is unknown.

Material: tumor tissue from primary liver carcinoma. This TCR derives from a man aged 40-50 years with primary liver carcinoma and hepatitis B virus infection. The V call is TRBV4-1, the J call TRBJ1-1; TRBD1 agrees at 8 bases. Written as DNA, the CDR3 is TGCGCCAACGGCCAAGGTGACAGGGGAAGGGATACTGAAGCTTTCTTT. This sequence encodes CANGQGDRGRDTEAFF.